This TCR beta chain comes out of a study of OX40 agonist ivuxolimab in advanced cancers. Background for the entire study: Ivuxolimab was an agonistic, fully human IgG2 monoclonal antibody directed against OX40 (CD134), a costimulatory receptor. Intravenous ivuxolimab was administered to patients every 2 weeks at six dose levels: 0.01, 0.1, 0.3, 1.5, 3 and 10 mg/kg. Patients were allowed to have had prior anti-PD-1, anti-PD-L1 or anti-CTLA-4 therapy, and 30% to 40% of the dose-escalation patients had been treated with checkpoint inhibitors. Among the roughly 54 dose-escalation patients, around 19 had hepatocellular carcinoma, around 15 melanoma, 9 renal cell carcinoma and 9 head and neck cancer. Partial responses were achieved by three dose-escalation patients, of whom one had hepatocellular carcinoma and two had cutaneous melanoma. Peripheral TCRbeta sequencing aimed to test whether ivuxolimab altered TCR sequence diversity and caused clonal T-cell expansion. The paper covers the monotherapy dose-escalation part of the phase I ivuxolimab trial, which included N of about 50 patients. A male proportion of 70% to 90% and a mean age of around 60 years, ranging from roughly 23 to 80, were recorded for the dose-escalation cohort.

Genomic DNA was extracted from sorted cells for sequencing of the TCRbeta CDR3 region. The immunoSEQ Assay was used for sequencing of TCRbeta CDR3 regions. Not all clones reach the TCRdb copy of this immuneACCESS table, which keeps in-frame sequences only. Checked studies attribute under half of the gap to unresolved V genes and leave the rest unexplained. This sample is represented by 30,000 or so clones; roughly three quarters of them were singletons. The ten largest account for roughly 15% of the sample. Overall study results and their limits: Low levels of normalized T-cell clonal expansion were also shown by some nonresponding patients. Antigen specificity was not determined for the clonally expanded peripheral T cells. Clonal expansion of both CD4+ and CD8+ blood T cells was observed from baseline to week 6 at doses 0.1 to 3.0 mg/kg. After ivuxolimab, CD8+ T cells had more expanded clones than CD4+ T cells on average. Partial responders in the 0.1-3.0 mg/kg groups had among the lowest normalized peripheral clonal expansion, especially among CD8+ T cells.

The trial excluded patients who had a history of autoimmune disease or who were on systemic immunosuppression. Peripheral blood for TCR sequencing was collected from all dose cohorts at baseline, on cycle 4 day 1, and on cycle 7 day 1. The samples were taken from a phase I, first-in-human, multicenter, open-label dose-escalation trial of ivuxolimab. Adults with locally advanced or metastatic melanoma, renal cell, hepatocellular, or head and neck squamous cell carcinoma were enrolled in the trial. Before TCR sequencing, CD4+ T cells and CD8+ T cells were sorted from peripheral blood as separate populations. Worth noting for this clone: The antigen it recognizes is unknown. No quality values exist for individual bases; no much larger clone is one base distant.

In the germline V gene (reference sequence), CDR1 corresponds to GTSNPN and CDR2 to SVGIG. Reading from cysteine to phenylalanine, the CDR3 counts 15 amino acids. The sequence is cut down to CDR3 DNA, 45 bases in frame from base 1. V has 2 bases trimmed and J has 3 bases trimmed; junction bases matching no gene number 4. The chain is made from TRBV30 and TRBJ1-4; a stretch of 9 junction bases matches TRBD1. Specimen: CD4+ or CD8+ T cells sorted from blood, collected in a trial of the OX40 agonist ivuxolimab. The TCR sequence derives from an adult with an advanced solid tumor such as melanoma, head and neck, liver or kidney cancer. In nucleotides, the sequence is TGTGCCTGGAGTCCGGGACAGGGCCCTAATGAAAAACTGTTTTTT. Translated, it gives CAWSPGQGPNEKLFF.